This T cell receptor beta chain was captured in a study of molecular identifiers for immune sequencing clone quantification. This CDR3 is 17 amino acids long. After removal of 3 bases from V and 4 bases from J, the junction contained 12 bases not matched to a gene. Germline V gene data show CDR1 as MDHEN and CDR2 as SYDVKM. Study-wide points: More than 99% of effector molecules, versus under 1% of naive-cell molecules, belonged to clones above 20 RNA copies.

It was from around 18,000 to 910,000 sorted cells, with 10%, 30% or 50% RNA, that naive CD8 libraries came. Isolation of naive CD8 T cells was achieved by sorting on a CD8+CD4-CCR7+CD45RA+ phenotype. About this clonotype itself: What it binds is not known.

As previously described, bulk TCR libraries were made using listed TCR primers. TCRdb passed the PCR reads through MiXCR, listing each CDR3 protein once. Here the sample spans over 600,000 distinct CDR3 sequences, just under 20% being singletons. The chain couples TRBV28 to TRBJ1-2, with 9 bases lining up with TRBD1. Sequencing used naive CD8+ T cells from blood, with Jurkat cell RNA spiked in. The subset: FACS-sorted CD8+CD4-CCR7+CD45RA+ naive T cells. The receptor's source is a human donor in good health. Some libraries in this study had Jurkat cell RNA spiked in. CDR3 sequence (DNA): TGTGCCAGCAGTTTCCCTCGATCCCGGGACAGGGCCTATGGCTACACCTTC. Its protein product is CASSFPRSRDRAYGYTF.